Sequencing of this T cell receptor beta chain was carried out in a study of response to subunit inactivated influenza vaccine. Study conclusions and caveats: It was suggested by the authors that few new T cells are recruited by each seasonal influenza vaccination.

TCRdb called the RT-PCR reads again in MiXCR, with one record for every CDR3 protein. In the table there are 610,000 or so distinct CDR3 sequences, roughly 15% of which are singletons. The CDR3 is 13 residues long. Germline V gene sequence: CDR1 GTSNPN, CDR2 SVGIG (reference sequence). Trimming stripped 3 bases from V and 6 bases from J, with 12 bases between. This clonotype was counted only a few times. Its antigen remains unidentified. The chain joins TRBV30 to TRBJ1-5; D possibly corresponds to TRBD1 (5 bases). The sequencing here drew on PBMCs from blood, taken approximately 13 days after vaccination. This sequence originates from a man aged 45-65 years who received an inactivated influenza vaccine. The CDR3 region is CAWSPQGPQPQHF. The CDR3 nucleotides are TGTGCCTGGAGCCCCCAGGGTCCTCAGCCCCAGCATTTT.